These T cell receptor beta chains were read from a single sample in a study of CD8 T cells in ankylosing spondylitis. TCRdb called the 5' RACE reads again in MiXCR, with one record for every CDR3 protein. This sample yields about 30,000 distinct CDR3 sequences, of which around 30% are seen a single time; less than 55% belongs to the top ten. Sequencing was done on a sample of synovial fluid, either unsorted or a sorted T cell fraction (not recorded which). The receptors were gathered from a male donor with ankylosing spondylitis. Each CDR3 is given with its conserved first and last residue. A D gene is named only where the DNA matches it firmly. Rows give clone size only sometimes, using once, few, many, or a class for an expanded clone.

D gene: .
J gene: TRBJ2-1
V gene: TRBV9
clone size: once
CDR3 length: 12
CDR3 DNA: TGTGCCAGCAGCGTAGTAGTAAATGAGCAGTTCTTC
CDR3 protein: CASSVVVNEQFF

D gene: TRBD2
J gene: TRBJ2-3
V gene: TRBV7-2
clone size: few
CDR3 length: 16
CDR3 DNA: TGTGCCAGCAGCCCCCGGGAGGGCGGGAGGGCAGATACGCAGTATTTT
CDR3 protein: CASSPREGGRADTQYF

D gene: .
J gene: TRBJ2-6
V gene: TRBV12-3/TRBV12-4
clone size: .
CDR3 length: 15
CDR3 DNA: TGTGCCATCGACGACAGCTACTCTGGGGCCAACGTCCTGACTTTC
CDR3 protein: CAIDDSYSGANVLTF

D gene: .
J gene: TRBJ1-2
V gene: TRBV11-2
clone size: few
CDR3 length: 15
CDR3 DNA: TGTGCCAGCAGCCTATCGGCAGGGCCTAACTATGGCTACACCTTC
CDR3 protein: CASSLSAGPNYGYTF

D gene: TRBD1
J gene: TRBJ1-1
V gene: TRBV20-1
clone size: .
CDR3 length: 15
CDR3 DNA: TGCAGTGCTAGAGGGGAACAGGGGCCACACACTGAAGCTTTCTTT
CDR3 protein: CSARGEQGPHTEAFF

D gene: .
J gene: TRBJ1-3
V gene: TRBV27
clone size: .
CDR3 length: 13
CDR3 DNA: TGTGCCAGCAGTTTGGACAACGGGAGGACCATATATTTT
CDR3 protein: CASSLDNGRTIYF

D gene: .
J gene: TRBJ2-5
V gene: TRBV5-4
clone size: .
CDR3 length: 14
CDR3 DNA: TGTGCCAGCAGCGACGAAGAGCGGGAAGAGACCCAGTACTTC
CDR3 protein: CASSDEEREETQYF

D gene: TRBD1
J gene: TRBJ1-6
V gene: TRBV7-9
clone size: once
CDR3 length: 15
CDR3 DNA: TGTGCCAGCAGCTCTCTTGGGGACAGGGAATCACCCCTCCACTTT
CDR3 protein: CASSSLGDRESPLHF

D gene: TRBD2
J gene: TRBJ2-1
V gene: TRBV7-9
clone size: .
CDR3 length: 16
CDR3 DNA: TGTGCCAGCAGCTCAGGAGGGGTAGCGGGAGTTGGGGAGCAGTTCTTC
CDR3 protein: CASSSGGVAGVGEQFF

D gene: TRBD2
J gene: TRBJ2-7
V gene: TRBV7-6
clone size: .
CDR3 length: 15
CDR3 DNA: TGTGCCAGCAGCGCGGGACTAGCGGGAGCGTACGAGCAGTACTTC
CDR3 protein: CASSAGLAGAYEQYF

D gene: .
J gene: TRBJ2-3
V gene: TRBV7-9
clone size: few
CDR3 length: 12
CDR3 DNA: TGTGCCTCGGCGGGGCCCACAGATACGCAGTATTTT
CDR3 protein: CASAGPTDTQYF

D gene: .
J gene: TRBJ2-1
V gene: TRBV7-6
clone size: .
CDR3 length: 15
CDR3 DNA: TGTGCCAGCAGCTTAGAGGTAGTCCTCTCGGATGAGCAGTTCTTC
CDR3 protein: CASSLEVVLSDEQFF

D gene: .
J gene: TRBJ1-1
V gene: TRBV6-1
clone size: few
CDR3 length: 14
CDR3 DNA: TGTGCCAGCAGAGAGCGAGAGCTCAACACTGAAGCTTTCTTT
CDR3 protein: CASRERELNTEAFF

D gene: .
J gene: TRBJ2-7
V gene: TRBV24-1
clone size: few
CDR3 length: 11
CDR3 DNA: TGTGCCACCAGTGATGGGGAAGAGCAGTACTTC
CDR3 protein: CATSDGEEQYF

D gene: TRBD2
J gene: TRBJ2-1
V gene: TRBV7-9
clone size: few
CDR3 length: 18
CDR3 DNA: TGTGCCAGCAGCCCGGAAGTAGATAGCGGGCATACCTACAATGAGCAGTTCTTC
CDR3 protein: CASSPEVDSGHTYNEQFF

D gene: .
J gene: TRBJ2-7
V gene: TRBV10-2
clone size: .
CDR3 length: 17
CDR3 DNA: TGCGCCAGCAGTGAGACTCTCCAGGCTAGCAGTTTCTACGAGCAGTACTTC
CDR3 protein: CASSETLQASSFYEQYF

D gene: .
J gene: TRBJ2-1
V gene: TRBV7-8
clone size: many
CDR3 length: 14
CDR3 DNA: TGTGCCAGCAGCTTAGCGGGAGGGGGGTATGAGCAGTTCTTC
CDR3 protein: CASSLAGGGYEQFF

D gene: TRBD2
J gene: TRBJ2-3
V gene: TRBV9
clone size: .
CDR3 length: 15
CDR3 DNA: TGTGCCAGCAGCGTCGACGGGAGGGCCCTAGATACGCAGTATTTT
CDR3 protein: CASSVDGRALDTQYF

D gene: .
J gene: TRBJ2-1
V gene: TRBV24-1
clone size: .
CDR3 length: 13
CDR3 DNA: TGTGCCACCCATAATTGGACCGCCAATGAGCAGTTCTTC
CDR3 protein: CATHNWTANEQFF

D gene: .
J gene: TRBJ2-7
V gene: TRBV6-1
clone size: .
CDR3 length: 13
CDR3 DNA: TGTGCCACCGCACACAGGGACGCGGACGAGCAGTACTTC
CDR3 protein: CATAHRDADEQYF

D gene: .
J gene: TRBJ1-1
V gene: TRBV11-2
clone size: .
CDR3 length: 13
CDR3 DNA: TGTGCCAGCAGCTTAGGCGAGAACACTGAAGCTTTCTTT
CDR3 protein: CASSLGENTEAFF

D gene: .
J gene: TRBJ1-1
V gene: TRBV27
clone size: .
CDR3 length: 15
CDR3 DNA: TGTGCCAGCAGTTTATCGGGACTGTTGAACACTGAAGCTTTCTTT
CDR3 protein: CASSLSGLLNTEAFF

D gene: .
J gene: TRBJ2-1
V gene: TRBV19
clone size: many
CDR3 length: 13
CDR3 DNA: TGTGCCAGTAGTATTGATCTAAACAATGAGCAGTTCTTC
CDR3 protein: CASSIDLNNEQFF

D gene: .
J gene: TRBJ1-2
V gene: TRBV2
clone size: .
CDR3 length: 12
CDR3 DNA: TGTGCCAGCAGATGGGACGGCTATGGCTACACCTTC
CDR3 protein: CASRWDGYGYTF

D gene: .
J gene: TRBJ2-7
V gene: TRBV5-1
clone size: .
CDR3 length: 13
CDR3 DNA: TGCGCCAGCAGCTTCGGCAGGGGACACGAGCAGTACTTC
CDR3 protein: CASSFGRGHEQYF

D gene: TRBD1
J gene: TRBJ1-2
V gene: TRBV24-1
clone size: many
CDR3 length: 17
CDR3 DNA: TGTGCCACCAGGAGGGGGCCCTTACAGGGCGGCGGCTATGGCTACACCTTC
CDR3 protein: CATRRGPLQGGGYGYTF

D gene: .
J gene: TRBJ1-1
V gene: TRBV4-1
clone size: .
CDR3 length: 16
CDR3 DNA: TGCGCCAGCAGCGAGAGGATGGGGTTAGAGAACACTGAAGCTTTCTTT
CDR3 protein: CASSERMGLENTEAFF

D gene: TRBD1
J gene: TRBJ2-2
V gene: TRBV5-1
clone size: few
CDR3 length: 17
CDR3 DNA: TGCGCCAGCAGCCTCTCTATCCACAGGGGGCGAGCCGGGGAGCTGTTTTTT
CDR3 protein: CASSLSIHRGRAGELFF

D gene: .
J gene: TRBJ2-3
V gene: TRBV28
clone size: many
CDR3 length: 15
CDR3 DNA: TGTGCCAGCAGTCCGGGGACGGGGGCCACAGATACGCAGTATTTT
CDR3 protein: CASSPGTGATDTQYF

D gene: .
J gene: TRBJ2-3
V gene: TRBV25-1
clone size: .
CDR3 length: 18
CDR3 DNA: TGTGCCAGCAGTGAATTCGCCACGAAGGGATTTAGGACAGATACGCAGTATTTT
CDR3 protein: CASSEFATKGFRTDTQYF

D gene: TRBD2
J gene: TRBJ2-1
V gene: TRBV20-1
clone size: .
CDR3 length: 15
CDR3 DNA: TGCAGTGCTCGAATCTCGACTAGCTTCTACAATGAGCAGTTCTTC
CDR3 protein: CSARISTSFYNEQFF

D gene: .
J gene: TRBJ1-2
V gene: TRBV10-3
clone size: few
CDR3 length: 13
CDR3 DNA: TGTGCCATCAGTGGCGGGGGAAGGAATGGCTACACCTTC
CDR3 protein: CAISGGGRNGYTF

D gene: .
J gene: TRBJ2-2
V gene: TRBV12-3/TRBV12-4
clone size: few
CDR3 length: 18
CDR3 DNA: TGTGCCTGCAGTTTTCCCACGACGGGGACACCTCAAACCGGGGAGCTGTTTTTT
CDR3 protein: CACSFPTTGTPQTGELFF

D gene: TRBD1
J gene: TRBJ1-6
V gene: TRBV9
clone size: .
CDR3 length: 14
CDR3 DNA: TGTGCCAGCAGCCCGACAGGGGGGAGGTCACCCCTCCACTTT
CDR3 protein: CASSPTGGRSPLHF

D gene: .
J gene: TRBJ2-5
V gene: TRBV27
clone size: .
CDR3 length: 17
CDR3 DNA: TGTGCCAGCGTCCATACTCCCTCAAGGCAGTCACAAGAGACCCAGTACTTC
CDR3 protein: CASVHTPSRQSQETQYF

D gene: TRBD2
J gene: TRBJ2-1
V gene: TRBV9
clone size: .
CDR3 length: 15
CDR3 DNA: TGTGCCAGCCACTTTCTAGCGGGAGGAGGCGATGAGCAGTTCTTC
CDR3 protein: CASHFLAGGGDEQFF

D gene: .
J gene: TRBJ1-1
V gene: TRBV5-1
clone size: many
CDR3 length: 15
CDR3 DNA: TGCGCCAGCAGCTTGGATCCAGCCATGAACACTGAAGCTTTCTTT
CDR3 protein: CASSLDPAMNTEAFF

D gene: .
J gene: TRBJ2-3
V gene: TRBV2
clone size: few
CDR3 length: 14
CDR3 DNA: TGTGCCAGCAGTGAGGGGGATAGCACAGATACGCAGTATTTT
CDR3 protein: CASSEGDSTDTQYF

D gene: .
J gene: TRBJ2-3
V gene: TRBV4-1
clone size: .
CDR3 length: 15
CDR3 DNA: TGCGCCAGCAGCCAAGATAGGATAGCCGGAGATACGCAGTATTTT
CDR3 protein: CASSQDRIAGDTQYF

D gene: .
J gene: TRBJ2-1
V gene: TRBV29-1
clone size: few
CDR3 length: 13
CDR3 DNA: TGCAGCGTTGAGGTGGGCTCCTACAATGAGCAGTTCTTC
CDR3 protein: CSVEVGSYNEQFF

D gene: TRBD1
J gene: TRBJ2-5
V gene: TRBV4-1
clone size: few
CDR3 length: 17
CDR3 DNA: TGCGCCAGCAGCCCTACCGGGACAGGGGATGGCAAAGAGACCCAGTACTTC
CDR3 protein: CASSPTGTGDGKETQYF

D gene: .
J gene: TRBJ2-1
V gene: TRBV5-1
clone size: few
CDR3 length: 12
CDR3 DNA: TGCGCCAGCACCCTGAGTTACAATGAGCAGTTCTTC
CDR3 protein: CASTLSYNEQFF

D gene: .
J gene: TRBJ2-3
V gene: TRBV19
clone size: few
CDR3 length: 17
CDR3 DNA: TGTGCCAGTTGTCTCCTTCACGCTGATCCGGTGTCGGATACGCAGTATTTT
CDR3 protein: CASCLLHADPVSDTQYF

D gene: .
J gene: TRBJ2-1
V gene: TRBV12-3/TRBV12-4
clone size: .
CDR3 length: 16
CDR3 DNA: TGTGCCAGCAGTTCGCCCACTAGCCGCTCCTACAATGAGCAGTTCTTC
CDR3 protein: CASSSPTSRSYNEQFF

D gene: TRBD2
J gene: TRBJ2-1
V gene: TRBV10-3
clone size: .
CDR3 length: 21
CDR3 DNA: TGTGCCATCAGTGAGTCGATGAGAGTCTGGGGGGCTAGCGGGACCAACAATGAGCAGTTCTTC
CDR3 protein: CAISESMRVWGASGTNNEQFF

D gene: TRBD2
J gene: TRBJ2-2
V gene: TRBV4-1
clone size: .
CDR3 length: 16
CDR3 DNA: TGCGCCAGCAGCCAAGATGGGGTAGCGGGAGTCGGGGAGCTGTTTTTT
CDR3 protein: CASSQDGVAGVGELFF

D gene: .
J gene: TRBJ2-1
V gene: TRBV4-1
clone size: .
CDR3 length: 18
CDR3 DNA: TGCGCCAGCAGCCAAGATAGTTGGCTAGCGAGCTCCTACAATGAGCAGTTCTTC
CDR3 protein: CASSQDSWLASSYNEQFF

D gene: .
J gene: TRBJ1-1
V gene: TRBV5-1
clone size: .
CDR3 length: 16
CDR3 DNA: TGCGCCAGCAGCTTGACAGGCCGGGGGATGAACACTGAAGCTTTCTTT
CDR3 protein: CASSLTGRGMNTEAFF

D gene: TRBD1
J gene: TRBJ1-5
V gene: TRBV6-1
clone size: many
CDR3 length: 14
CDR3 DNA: TGTGCCGCCCGGGACAGGGGGCTTCATCAGCCCCAGCATTTT
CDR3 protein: CAARDRGLHQPQHF

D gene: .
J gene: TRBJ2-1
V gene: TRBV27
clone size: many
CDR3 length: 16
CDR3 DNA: TGTGCCAGCAGTTTATACTCGGGGCATCGGTTTAATGAGCAGTTCTTC
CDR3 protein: CASSLYSGHRFNEQFF

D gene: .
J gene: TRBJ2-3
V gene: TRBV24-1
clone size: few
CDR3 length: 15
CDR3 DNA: TGTGCCACCAGTGATTCCGACAGCGCGAGGGCTACGCAGTATTTT
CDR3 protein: CATSDSDSARATQYF

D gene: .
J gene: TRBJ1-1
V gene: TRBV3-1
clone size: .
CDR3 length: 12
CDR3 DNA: TGTGCCAGCAGCCACCTCAGGAATGAAGCTTTCTTT
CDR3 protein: CASSHLRNEAFF

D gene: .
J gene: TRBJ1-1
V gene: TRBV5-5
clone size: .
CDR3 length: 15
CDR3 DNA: TGTGCCAGCAGTCCGGCGGCGGCTATGAACACTGAAGCTTTCTTT
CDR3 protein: CASSPAAAMNTEAFF

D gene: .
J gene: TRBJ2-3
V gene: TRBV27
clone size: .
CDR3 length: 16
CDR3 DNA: TGTGCCAGTCACCTCGGGACGGACCTTAGCACAGATACGCAGTATTTT
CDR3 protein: CASHLGTDLSTDTQYF

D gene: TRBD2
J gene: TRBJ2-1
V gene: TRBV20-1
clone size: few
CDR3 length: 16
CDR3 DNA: TGCACTATGCATGACCTACTAGCGGGGCACTACAATGAGCAGTTCTTC
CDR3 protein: CTMHDLLAGHYNEQFF

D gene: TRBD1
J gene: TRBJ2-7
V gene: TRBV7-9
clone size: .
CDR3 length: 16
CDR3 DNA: TGTGCCAGCAGCTTAGATCAAGGGACAGGGCCCTACGAGCAGTACTTC
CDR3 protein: CASSLDQGTGPYEQYF

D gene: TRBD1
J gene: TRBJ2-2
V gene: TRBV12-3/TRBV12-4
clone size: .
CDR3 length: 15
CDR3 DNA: TGTGCCAGCAGCCCCGGGACAGATTTCACCGGGGAGCTGTTTTTT
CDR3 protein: CASSPGTDFTGELFF

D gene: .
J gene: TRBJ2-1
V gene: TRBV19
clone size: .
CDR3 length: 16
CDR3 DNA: TGTGCCAGCCGAGGGCAGGTCGGTTACGTAAATAATGAGCAGTTCTTC
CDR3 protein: CASRGQVGYVNNEQFF

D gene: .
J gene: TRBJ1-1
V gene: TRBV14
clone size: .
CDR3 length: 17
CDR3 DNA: TGTGCCAGCAGCCAAGAACCAGTAAAGGGTCGGAACACTGAAGCTTTCTTT
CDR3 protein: CASSQEPVKGRNTEAFF